These 16 T cell receptor beta chains share one sample of origin, sequenced in a study of T-cell reconstitution after alpha-beta-depleted transplantation in children. For TCRbeta, the library was prepared with unique molecular identifiers. TCRdb reprocessed the PCR reads with MiXCR, giving one entry per CDR3 protein. The table lists a few hundred thousand distinct CDR3 sequences, 25% to 30% of them singletons. Here the sequenced sample was PBMCs, taken before TCRalphabeta/CD19-depleted stem cell transplant. These receptors were collected from a boy under three years old with Wiskott-Aldrich syndrome, due to receive a stem cell transplant.

This clonotype was observed a handful of times. The rearrangement uses TRBV20-1 and TRBJ2-1; no definite D call. The CDR3 loop spans 15 amino acids. The V gene lost 2 bases and the J gene lost 5 bases, with 16 bases spanning the gap. CDR1 and CDR2 (germline): DFQATT, SNEGSKA (reference sequence). The CDR3 loop is CSARKKVTNNNEQFF. The CDR3 region has the DNA TGCAGTGCTAGAAAGAAGGTGACAAATAACAATGAGCAGTTCTTC.

This clonotype was counted a few times. The chain is built from TRBV28 and TRBJ2-7; TRBD1 matches at 10 bases. V was clipped by 6 bases and J by 2 bases; unmatched bases: 13. From germline, CDR1 is MDHEN and CDR2 SYDVKM. CDR3 length: 17 residues. The CDR3 DNA is TGTGCCAGCAGCCGTAGAGGCGGGACAGGGGACCCCTACGAGCAGTACTTC. Protein: CASSRRGGTGDPYEQYF.

The V call is TRBV5-1, the J call TRBJ2-5, with 8 positions matching TRBD1. The germline V gene encodes CDR1 SGHRS and CDR2 YFSETQ. The ends lost 2 bases at V and 4 bases at J; junction bases unmatched: 10. The CDR3 loop spans 16 amino acids. The CDR3 bases are TGCGCCAGCAGCTTAGGGACAGGCTGGAGCTCAGAGACCCAGTACTTC. This encodes CASSLGTGWSSETQYF.

In the case of this clonotype: Sequence at one end of the junction differs from germline and may be a read error. The chain uses TRBV5-1 and TRBJ1-1; 12 nucleotides align to TRBD1. The CDR3 contains 14 residues. Germline V CDR1 and CDR2: SGHRS, YFSETQ. The CDR3 is CASSLNPGQGAKTF. The CDR3 DNA is TGCGCCAGCAGCCTGAATCCGGGACAGGGGGCTAAGACCTTT.

This clonotype was found once. The chain carries TRBV29-1 and TRBJ1-2; 8 nucleotides line up with TRBD1. The CDR3 length is 13 residues. The trim removed 5 bases at V and 8 bases at J, leaving 10 bases unmatched. CDR1 is SQVTM and CDR2 is ANQGSEA in the germline V gene. The CDR3, as DNA: TGCAGCGTTTCGGGACAGGTTTTACGGGGCTACACCTTC. Translation gives CSVSGQVLRGYTF.

This clonotype has more than one count but fewer than ten. The V call is TRBV5-6, the J call TRBJ2-1; 11 bases map to TRBD2. The CDR3 totals 16 residues. CDR1 is SGHDT and CDR2 is YYEEEE in the germline V gene. With 4 bases clipped from V and 4 bases from J, the junction kept 7 bases outside the gene matches. This CDR3 reads CASSRGGTSGYNEQFF. DNA of the CDR3: TGTGCCAGCAGCAGGGGCGGGACTAGCGGATACAATGAGCAGTTCTTC. Based on the CDR3 plus reference TRBV5-6 and TRBJ2-1, the full variable domain is DAGVTQSPTHLIKTRGQQVTLRCSPKSGHDTVSWYQQALGQGPQFIFQYYEEEERQRGNFPDRFSGHQFPNYSSELNVNALLLGDSALYLCASSRGGTSGYNEQFFGPGTRLTVL.

V and J are TRBV19 and TRBJ1-1; 7 bases fit TRBD1. The CDR3 spans 13 residues. J lost 6 bases, V lost 4 bases, and 5 bases had no gene match. Germline V gene data show CDR1 as LNHDA and CDR2 as SQIVND (reference sequence). CDR3 sequence reads: CASSTRQGPEAFF. Written as DNA, the CDR3 is TGTGCCAGTAGTACTCGACAGGGTCCTGAAGCTTTCTTT.

The V gene is TRBV29-1, the J gene TRBJ2-1; possibly TRBD2 for D (6 bases). In germline, CDR1 is SQVTM, CDR2 ANQGSEA. Deletions cut 6 bases from V and 2 bases from J, with 14 bases between. The CDR3 runs 14 residues. In DNA form, the CDR3 reads TGCAGCGTCCCCTGGGCGGGAACCTACAATGAGCAGTTCTTC. Protein product: CSVPWAGTYNEQFF.

This clonotype was observed a few times. The rearrangement uses TRBV7-2 and TRBJ2-7; D uncertain. This CDR3 has 12 residues. The V end lost 2 bases, the J end lost 7 bases, and 9 bases lay between the germline ends. CDR1 and CDR2 from the germline V gene are SGHTA and FQGNSA. The CDR3 sequence is CASSLILGEQYF. The CDR3 DNA reads TGTGCCAGCAGCTTAATCTTGGGAGAGCAGTACTTC.

The CDR3 DNA sequence: TGTGCCATCAGTGCAGGGGACGAGCAGTACTTC. As protein: CAISAGDEQYF. The chain employs TRBV10-3 and TRBJ2-7; the D gene is possibly TRBD1 (6 bases). The V end was cut by 4 bases, the J end by 5 bases, with 6 bases between. The CDR3 length is 11 residues. Germline CDR1 ENHRY, CDR2 SYGVKD.

This clonotype was observed a few times. The J gene is TRBJ2-7, the V gene TRBV25-1; a possible D gene is TRBD2 (6 bases). V was shortened by 2 bases and J by 4 bases, with 12 bases between the two germline ends. This CDR3 is 14 amino acids long. The germline gives CDR1 MGHDK, CDR2 SYGVNS. The CDR3 loop reads CASSEHGRGYEQYF. Written as DNA, the CDR3 is TGTGCCAGCAGTGAACACGGGAGAGGGTACGAGCAGTACTTC.

This chain joins TRBV7-2 and TRBJ2-7; D is unresolved. Trimming took 1 base from V and 6 from J, leaving 10 bases between them. Germline V gene sequence: CDR1 SGHTA, CDR2 FQGNSA. The CDR3 has 13 amino acids. The CDR3 nucleotides read TGTGCCAGCAGCTTAGGCCCAACCCGCGAGCAGTACTTC. This codes for CASSLGPTREQYF. Variable domain in full (rest from reference TRBV7-2 and TRBJ2-7): GAGVSQSPSNKVTEKGKDVELRCDPISGHTALYWYRQSLGQGLEFLIYFQGNSAPDKSGLPSDRFSAERTGGSVSTLTIQRTQQEDSAVYLCASSLGPTREQYFGPGTRLTVT.

The chain combines TRBV7-8 with TRBJ2-3; D unresolved. Deletions cut 0 bases from V and 0 bases from J, with 7 bases between. The germline V gene encodes CDR1 SGHVS and CDR2 FQNEAQ. The CDR3 loop spans 15 amino acids. The CDR3 coding sequence is TGTGCCAGCAGCTTAGCGCTGGGAAGCACAGATACGCAGTATTTT. Its protein is CASSLALGSTDTQYF. Together with reference TRBV7-8 and TRBJ2-3, the CDR3 gives the full variable domain: GAGVSQSPRYKVAKRGQDVALRCDPISGHVSLFWYQQALGQGPEFLTYFQNEAQLDKSGLPSDRFFAERPEGSVSTLKIQRTQQEDSAVYLCASSLALGSTDTQYFGPGTRLTVL.

Only a few counts were recorded for this clonotype. This chain links TRBV5-1 with TRBJ2-3; D remains ambiguous. The V end lost 5 bases, the J end lost 5 bases, and 18 bases lay between the germline ends. Germline V gives CDR1 SGHRS, CDR2 YFSETQ. CDR3 size: 15 residues. CDR3 region: CASRGSGLYQDTQYF. CDR3 nucleotides: TGCGCCAGCAGGGGATCAGGCTTATATCAAGATACGCAGTATTTT.

Only one count was recorded for this clonotype. The rearrangement uses TRBV5-1 and TRBJ1-6; D unresolved. The CDR3 spans 13 residues. Trimming cost V 4 bases and J 10 bases, with 12 bases left between them. Per germline, CDR1 SGHRS and CDR2 YFSETQ. CDR3 residues: CASSQSEESPLHF. CDR3 nucleotide sequence: TGCGCCAGCAGCCAGTCGGAAGAATCACCCCTCCACTTT.

This clonotype has only a few counts. The chain carries TRBV10-1 and TRBJ1-1, with D unresolved. This CDR3 has 15 amino acids. The V end was cut by 6 bases, the J end by 1 base, with 15 bases between. Germline CDR1 WNHNN, CDR2 SYGVQD (reference sequence). The CDR3, as DNA: TGCGCCAGCAGCACTAAACGGACGGGGAACACTGAAGCTTTCTTT. Amino acids: CASSTKRTGNTEAFF.